Below, 13 T cell receptor beta chains from the same sample are listed, as sequenced in a study of blood T cell repertoires in COVID-19. This table comes from immunoSEQ multiplex PCR, and its TCRdb copy is limited to in-frame clones, with some not included. The top ten hold around 2% of the sample, which has some 120,000 clones, 70% to 90% seen once. Specimen: peripheral blood. The receptors derive from a man between 25 and 39 years old with acute or convalescent COVID-19.

The V gene is TRBV19, the J gene TRBJ2-3, with a weak D call TRBD2 (6 bases). Trimming removed 8 bases from V and 7 bases from J, with 25 bases in between. This CDR3 has 16 residues. CDR1 and CDR2 from the germline V gene are LNHDA and SQIVND (reference sequence). CDR3 nucleotide sequence: TGTGCCAGTGGTTGGGGGACTGCCTCACCGTTAAATACGCAGTATTTT. Protein sequence: CASGWGTASPLNTQYF.

In its sample, this clone was seen once. This chain uses TRBV2 with TRBJ2-3; a possible D gene is TRBD2 (6 bases). The V gene's germline CDR1 is SNHLY and CDR2 FYNNEI. The V and J ends lost 7 bases and 0 bases respectively, with 8 bases between them. The CDR3 is 13 residues long. CDR3 protein: CASKRVSTDTQYF. The CDR3 region has the DNA TGTGCCAGCAAGCGGGTCAGCACAGATACGCAGTATTTT.

This chain links TRBV5-6 with TRBJ1-2; TRBD1 matches 11 bases. Losses at the gene ends were 4 bases for V and 6 bases for J; bases not matched to a gene: 8. CDR1 is SGHDT and CDR2 is YYEEEE in the germline V gene. The CDR3 is made up of 15 amino acids. For the CDR3, the DNA is TGTGCCAGCAGCCCATGGGACAGGGGGTATAATGGCTACACCTTC. It encodes CASSPWDRGYNGYTF.

The CDR3 loop reads CASSPPVVYGYTF. CDR3 DNA: TGTGCCAGCAGCCCCCCGGTAGTCTATGGCTACACCTTC. The rearrangement links TRBV3-1 (or the pseudogene TRBV3-2) to TRBJ1-2, with D unclear. Per the germline V gene, CDR1 is LGHDT and CDR2 is YNNKEL (reference sequence). V gave up 4 bases and J gave up 4 bases, with 10 bases separating them. The CDR3 totals 13 residues.

On this clone itself: A read error may account for a junction end that differs from germline. This chain links TRBV7-7 with TRBJ2-5; 10 nucleotides match TRBD2. The germline CDR1 and CDR2 sequences are SSHAT and FNYEAQ (reference sequence). The length of the CDR3 is 15 residues. DNA of the CDR3: TGTGCTAGCAGCTTAGGCCTAGCGGGGGCAGAGACCCAGTACTTC. As protein: CASSLGLAGAETQYF.

Here the CDR3 reads CASSAQGAANEKLFF. The CDR3 DNA reads TGTGCCAGCAGCGCCCAGGGGGCCGCTAATGAAAAACTGTTTTTT. This chain joins TRBV5-4 and TRBJ1-4; 8 bases are shared with TRBD1. CDR3 size: 15 residues. Germline V gene sequence: CDR1 SGHNT, CDR2 YYREEE (reference sequence). J gave up 3 bases and V 4 bases, and 5 bases lay outside the gene matches.

This clone has a handful of counts. This chain connects TRBV5-5 to TRBJ1-1; maybe TRBD1 (5 bases). Germline CDR1 SGHKS, CDR2 YYEKEE (reference sequence). Deletions cut 4 bases from V and 5 bases from J, with 12 bases between. CDR3 size: 13 residues. This chain's CDR3 is CASSGAYGTEAFF. DNA of the CDR3: TGTGCCAGCAGCGGGGCCTATGGGACTGAAGCTTTCTTT.

The rearrangement uses TRBV3-1 (or the pseudogene TRBV3-2) and TRBJ2-5, with D perhaps matching TRBD1 (6 bases). Trimming cost V 4 bases and J 3 bases, with 9 bases left between them. CDR1 is LGHDT and CDR2 is YNNKEL in the germline V gene (reference sequence). The length of the CDR3 is 13 residues. Written as DNA, the CDR3 is TGTGCCAGCAGCCGTTCAGGGGAAGAGACCCAGTACTTC. Translation gives CASSRSGEETQYF.

The genes are TRBV21-1 and TRBJ2-6; the table's D gene call, TRBD1, was not cross checked with the DNA. TRBV21-1 is a recognized pseudogene. The CDR3 covers 16 residues. This CDR3 is CASSKRDISGANVLTF. The DNA of the CDR3 is TGTGCCAGCAGCAAAAGGGACATCTCTGGGGCCAACGTCCTGACTTTC.

V and J are TRBV27 and TRBJ2-1; 7 bases fit TRBD1. The CDR3 sequence is 16 residues long. Losses at the gene ends were 5 bases for V and 0 bases for J; bases not matched to a gene: 7. The germline V gene has CDR1 MNHEY and CDR2 SMNVEV (reference sequence). CDR3 DNA: TGTGCCAGCAGTCTTGGGGGACAGCCCTCCTACAATGAGCAGTTCTTC. Translated, it gives CASSLGGQPSYNEQFF.

The rearrangement links TRBV19 to TRBJ2-1; 8 positions match TRBD1. V shed 4 bases and J 3 bases; nucleotides not matched to a gene: 5. Germline CDR1 and CDR2: LNHDA and SQIVND (reference sequence). The length of the CDR3 is 15 residues. CDR3 amino acids: CASSKRQGHYNEQFF. The CDR3 nucleotides read TGTGCCAGTAGTAAGAGACAGGGGCACTACAATGAGCAGTTCTTC.

The genes are TRBV6-1 and TRBJ1-2; 9 bases map to TRBD1. The CDR3 runs 15 residues. Germline V gene sequence: CDR1 MNHNS, CDR2 SASEGT. V trimming: 1 base; J trimming: 7 bases; junction bases outside the gene matches: 7. CDR3 amino acids: CASSEVGTGRSGYTF. The CDR3, as DNA: TGTGCCAGCAGTGAAGTGGGGACAGGGAGGAGTGGCTACACCTTC.

About this clone: The sample carries other DNA sequences with the same CDR3. The gene calls are TRBV7-2 and TRBJ1-6; D call uncertain. Trimming removed 1 base at V and 5 bases at J, with 9 bases between. The CDR3 consists of 15 residues. CDR1 is SGHTA, CDR2 FQGNSA, per germline. The CDR3 bases are TGTGCCAGCAGCTTAGTTGGTCAGAATAATTCACCCCTCCACTTT. This translates into CASSLVGQNNSPLHF.